This TCR beta chain is drawn from a study of T cells in Graves' hyperthyroidism and ophthalmopathy (dated by TCRdb to 2018 to 2020). For the study in its entirety: Peripheral blood was sampled at the time of initial diagnosis, prior to any treatment. TCR V-J signatures able to tell the groups apart were searched for in a discovery cohort of 90 to 100 patients, of whom roughly 42 had Graves' ophthalmopathy and around 56 had stable Graves' hyperthyroidism. Prospective prediction of ophthalmopathy was tested in an independent validation cohort of 18 to 20 hyperthyroidism patients and some 17 patients who later progressed to ophthalmopathy. The 100 discovery patients were randomly split 7:3 into training and test sets. The study also compared thyroid tissue and blood T-cell repertoires from 6 or 7 Graves' hyperthyroidism patients. After blood sampling, hyperthyroidism patients were treated with methimazole at a starting dose of 30 mg daily, and ophthalmopathy patients were treated with high-dose intravenous methylprednisolone. The paper reports TCR Vbeta CDR3 sequencing of roughly 140 peripheral blood samples: over 40 ophthalmopathy, under 85 hyperthyroidism and around 17 progressor patients. Study-wide findings and limitations: In validation, the model predicted progression to ophthalmopathy with 55% to 71% sensitivity and 72.22% specificity, a median of 6.5 months before onset. Most expanded thyroid clonotypes (frequency above 0.001) were also detected in blood, a finding suggesting that blood repertoires may reflect thyroid immune responses. No statistical method was used to set the sample size in advance, and investigators knew the group allocation. In cross-validation, a model built on a 13 V-J signature told ophthalmopathy apart from stable hyperthyroidism with 85% to 90% sensitivity and roughly 83% specificity, and in testing the same model reached 80%/75%.

The CDR3 covers 16 residues, taking in both the cysteine and the phenylalanine. Just the 48-base CDR3 DNA is kept, in frame starting at base 1. At the junction V is shortened by 5 bases and J by 2 bases, with 16 bases in between. CDR1 and CDR2 are read off the germline V gene (reference sequence) as PRHDT and FYEKMQ. This clonotype was counted at least ten times. There is no known antigen for this receptor. There are no base qualities to consult, and no much larger clone falls within one base. Stable Graves' hyperthyroidism was defined as no progression to ophthalmopathy during 18 months of follow-up. Hyperthyroidism patients were newly diagnosed, with disease duration under 2 months, and aged 18 to 65 years. The study excluded patients with uncontrolled infections, other autoimmune diseases, pregnancy or lactation. Diagnoses relied on clinical symptoms, serum thyroxine and TRAb, thyroid ultrasound and orbital computed tomography. PBMCs were separated from 7.5 to 10 ml of fresh peripheral blood using Ficoll-Paque density gradient centrifugation. Trizol reagent was used to extract total RNA, and RNA quality was then checked on an Agilent 2100 Bioanalyzer.

TCR beta CDR3 regions were amplified from RNA transcripts. The first round of RT-PCR for the TCR CDR3 was performed with the HTBI primer set and the Qiagen OneStep RT-PCR kit. Libraries were constructed in a second round of multiplex PCR, after which size selection and purification were performed. Paired-end sequencing of the libraries was performed with 100 bp reads on an Illumina HiSeq2000. In the authors' own workflow: SOAPnuke was used to process the raw data, throwing out any read that contained adapters or uncalled bases, had a mean Phred below 15, or lacked an exact constant-primer or identifier match. High-quality paired reads were merged using COPE v1.2.5, and each unique nucleotide sequence was defined as a clonotype. MiTCR v1.1 was used to align clonotypes to the IMGT TRBV, TRBD and TRBJ reference segments. The analysis was restricted to V-J combinations with a frequency above 0.0001, which together covered roughly 99% of the repertoires. A TCS score was defined as the ratio between F50 (clonal expansion) and ExV (chaos), using BLOSUM62-based TCRdist between CDR3 peptides within each V-J. Welch's t-statistics and random forest reduced just over 500 V-J features to under 15, which were used in a naive Bayes classifier (R e1071). The Morisita-Horn index was used to measure how similar the thyroid and blood repertoires were. The public reads were reprocessed in TCRdb via fastp at Q25 and MiXCR, keeping in-frame beta chains. All rows with the same CDR3 protein become a single entry with the most common DNA and genes. TCRdb's processing, not the study's, gives the V and J calls here. The sample table shows roughly 100,000 distinct CDR3 sequences, and 45% to 50% are seen once. The top ten clonotypes cover approximately 30% of the sample.

The clonotype comes from a man between 40 and 49 years old with Graves' hyperthyroidism. The specimen was blood. The rearrangement combines TRBV13 with TRBJ1-3; no D gene is confidently identified. At the DNA level, the sequence is TGTGCCAGCAGCAAAAGAGGTCAATATCCTGGAAACACCATATATTTT. This sequence encodes CASSKRGQYPGNTIYF.